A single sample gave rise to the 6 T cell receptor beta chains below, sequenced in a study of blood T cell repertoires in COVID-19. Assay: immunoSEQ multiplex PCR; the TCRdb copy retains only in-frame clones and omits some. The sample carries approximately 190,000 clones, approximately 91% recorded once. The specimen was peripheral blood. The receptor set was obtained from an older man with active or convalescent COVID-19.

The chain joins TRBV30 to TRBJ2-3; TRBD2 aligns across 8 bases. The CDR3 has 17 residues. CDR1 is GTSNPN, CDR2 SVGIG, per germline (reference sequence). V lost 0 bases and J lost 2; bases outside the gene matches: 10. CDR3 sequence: CAWSVLRTSGNTDTQYF. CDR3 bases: TGTGCCTGGAGTGTTCTGCGAACTAGCGGAAACACAGATACGCAGTATTTT.

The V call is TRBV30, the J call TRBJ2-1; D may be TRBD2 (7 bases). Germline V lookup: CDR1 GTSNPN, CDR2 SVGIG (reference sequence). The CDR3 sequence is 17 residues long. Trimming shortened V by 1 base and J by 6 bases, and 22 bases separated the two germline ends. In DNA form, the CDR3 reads TGTGCCTGGAGTGACGGGGGGCGGTCGGTTGTCTTCAATGAGCAGTTCTTC. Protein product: CAWSDGGRSVVFNEQFF.

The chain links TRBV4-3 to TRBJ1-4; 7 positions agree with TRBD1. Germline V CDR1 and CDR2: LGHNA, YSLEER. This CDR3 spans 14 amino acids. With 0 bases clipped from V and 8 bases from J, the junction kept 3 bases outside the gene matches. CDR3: CASSQDPGGEKLFF. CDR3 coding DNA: TGCGCCAGCAGCCAAGATCCAGGGGGGGAAAAACTGTTTTTT.

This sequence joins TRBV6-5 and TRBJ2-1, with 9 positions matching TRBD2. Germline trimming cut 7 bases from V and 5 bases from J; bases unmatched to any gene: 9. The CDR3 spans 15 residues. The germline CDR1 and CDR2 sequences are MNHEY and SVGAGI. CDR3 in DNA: TGTGCCAGCACCCATGGGGCTAGCGGGAACAATGAGCAGTTCTTC. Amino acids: CASTHGASGNNEQFF.

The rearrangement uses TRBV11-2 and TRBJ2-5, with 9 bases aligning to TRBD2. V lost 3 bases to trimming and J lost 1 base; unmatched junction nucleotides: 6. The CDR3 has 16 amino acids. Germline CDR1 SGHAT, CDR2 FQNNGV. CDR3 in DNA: TGTGCCAGCAGCTTCCAGCGGGGGGCCGTCCAAGAGACCCAGTACTTC. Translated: CASSFQRGAVQETQYF.

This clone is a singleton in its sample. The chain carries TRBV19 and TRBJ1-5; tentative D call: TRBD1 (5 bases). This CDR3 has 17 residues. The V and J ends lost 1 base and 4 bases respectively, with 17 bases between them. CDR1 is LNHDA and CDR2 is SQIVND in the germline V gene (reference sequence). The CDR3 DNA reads TGTGCCAGTAGTATAGGTATGACAGTCACGCTGAATCAGCCCCAGCATTTT. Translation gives CASSIGMTVTLNQPQHF.